This T cell receptor (beta chain) was identified during a study of T-cell reconstitution after alpha-beta-depleted transplantation in children. Many counts were recorded for this clonotype. Construction of the TCRbeta library involved unique molecular identifiers. TCRdb re-called the PCR reads through MiXCR, storing one row per CDR3 protein. The data hold 350,000 to 500,000 distinct CDR3 sequences, with over 40% observed a single time. This TCR was sampled from a girl aged 2 to 9 with aplastic anemia, due to receive a stem cell transplant. Specimen: PBMCs, collected before TCRalphabeta/CD19-depleted stem cell transplant.

The CDR3 protein is CASGTKPTGDYGYTF. The CDR3 nucleotides read TGCGCCAGCGGAACGAAACCGACAGGGGACTATGGCTACACCTTC. The chain employs TRBV5-1 and TRBJ1-2; 8 bases match TRBD1. Trimming at V came to 7 bases and at J to 3 bases, leaving 11 bases not matched to a gene. CDR1 and CDR2 (germline): SGHRS, YFSETQ. This CDR3 is built from 15 residues.